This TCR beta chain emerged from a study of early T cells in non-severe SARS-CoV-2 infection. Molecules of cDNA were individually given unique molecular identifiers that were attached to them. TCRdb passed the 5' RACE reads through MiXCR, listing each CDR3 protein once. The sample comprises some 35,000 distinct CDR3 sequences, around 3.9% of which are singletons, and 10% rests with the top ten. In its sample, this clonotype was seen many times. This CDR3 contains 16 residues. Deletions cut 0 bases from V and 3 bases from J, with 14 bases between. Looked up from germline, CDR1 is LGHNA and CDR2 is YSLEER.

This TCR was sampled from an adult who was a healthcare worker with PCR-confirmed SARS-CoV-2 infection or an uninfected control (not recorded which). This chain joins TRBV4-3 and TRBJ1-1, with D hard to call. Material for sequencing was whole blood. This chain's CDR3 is CASSQDWAGSDTEAFF. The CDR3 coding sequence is TGCGCCAGCAGCCAAGATTGGGCGGGGAGTGACACTGAAGCTTTCTTT.